The T cell receptor beta chain under discussion was sequenced for a study of neurological immune-mediated disorders. Study overall: Relapsing-remitting disease was seen in 31 of the 34 multiple sclerosis patients, and secondary progressive disease was seen in 3. Regarding the study as a whole: HTLV-1-associated myelopathy had the most TCR clonal expansion, whereas multiple sclerosis had the least (lower than in healthy controls).

Use was made of about 1 million CD4+ or CD8+ T cells in sorted libraries. It was by 5'RACE with 10-nucleotide random UMIs that the cDNA was made. TCRdb re-derived calls from the 5' RACE reads in MiXCR, one entry per CDR3 protein. The sample holds 40,000 to 55,000 distinct CDR3 sequences, 4.5% to 7% seen once. CDR1 SGHAT and CDR2 FQNNGV come from the germline V gene. The CDR3 loop spans 18 amino acids. V was trimmed by 5 bases and J by 1 base, leaving 20 bases between them. This clonotype was counted ten times or more. The antigen remains undetermined. Specimen: CD4+ T cells from blood. V gene TRBV11-2 combines with J gene TRBJ2-2, with a tentative D call TRBD1 (6 bases). The source of this sequence is a woman aged 18-30 years with multiple sclerosis. The CDR3 is CASSNRPGASRNTGELFF. The CDR3 DNA follows: TGTGCCAGCAGCAACCGACCAGGGGCCTCAAGGAACACCGGGGAGCTGTTTTTT.